This is a list of T cell receptor beta chains from one sample in a study of blood T cell repertoires in COVID-19. Clones were sequenced by immunoSEQ multiplex PCR, and TCRdb holds only the in-frame ones, with some missing. Of 80,000 or so clones listed, 82% are singletons. The specimen was peripheral blood. These TCRs come from a woman in her 70s with acute or convalescent COVID-19. The CDR3 runs from the conserved cysteine through the conserved F or W. Only part of the rows carry a size: once, few, many, or a class if the clone is expanded.

j_gene | len | v_gene | abundance | CDR3aa
TRBJ2-7 | 14 | TRBV7-8 | - | CASSPGRLGYEQYF
TRBJ2-5 | 16 | TRBV24-1 | - | CATSDLGGKDQETQYF
TRBJ2-7 | 13 | TRBV10-3 | - | CAISETQVLEQYF
TRBJ1-1 | 14 | TRBV19 | - | CASSIGGPGPEAFF
TRBJ2-5 | 15 | TRBV21-1 | few | CASSAVRTHQETQYF
TRBJ2-7 | 14 | TRBV6-5 | - | CASSRANRAYEQYF
TRBJ2-2 | 14 | TRBV5-6 | - | CASRFVGNTGELFF
TRBJ1-2 | 15 | TRBV18 | once | CASSNPPTELYGYTF
TRBJ1-4 | 17 | TRBV19 | - | CASSFSQGDATNEKLFF
TRBJ2-3 | 13 | TRBV12-3/TRBV12-4 | once | CASSLGQADTQYF
TRBJ2-5 | 16 | TRBV7-9 | - | CASSPLYLPREETQYF
TRBJ2-7 | 14 | TRBV5-1 | - | CASSAGTGAYEQYF
TRBJ1-2 | 14 | TRBV2 | - | CASSEATGIGGYTF
TRBJ1-2 | 15 | TRBV19 | - | CASISRTGVRSGYTF
TRBJ1-2 | 14 | TRBV30 | once | CAWIWQGADGGYTF
TRBJ2-3 | 15 | TRBV18 | - | CASSPMSGNTDTQYF
TRBJ2-7 | 13 | TRBV11-3 | - | CASSFDRESGQYF
TRBJ2-3 | 15 | TRBV18 | once | CASSPRGGATDTQYF
TRBJ2-7 | 14 | TRBV3-1/TRBV3-2 | - | CASSQDYTGGEQYF
TRBJ2-2 | 15 | TRBV30 | - | CAWSVTHANTGELFF
TRBJ2-5 | 11 | TRBV12-3/TRBV12-4 | - | CASSLTGTQYF
TRBJ2-2 | 16 | TRBV11-1 | - | CASSFRAGGNTGELFF
TRBJ2-3 | 17 | TRBV15 | - | CATSKTIGGRGGDTQYF
TRBJ2-1 | 16 | TRBV27 | - | CASSLRAGGIYNEQFF
TRBJ1-6 | 13 | TRBV6-5 | - | CASSGQLNSPLHF
TRBJ2-1 | 16 | TRBV5-1 | - | CASSTGLAGAYNEQFF
TRBJ1-1 | 13 | TRBV12-3/TRBV12-4 | - | CASSFRPNTEAFF
TRBJ1-6 | 16 | TRBV7-8 | - | CASSQAGGSYNSPLHF
TRBJ2-2 | 17 | TRBV3-1/TRBV3-2 | - | CASSQTSGRWHGGELFF
TRBJ2-1 | 18 | TRBV19 | - | CASSDLGLAASSYNEQFF
TRBJ1-4 | 16 | TRBV4-1 | - | CASSQDPGQTNEKLFF
TRBJ1-4 | 16 | TRBV7-2 | once | CASSQDWDSRREKLFF
TRBJ2-1 | 17 | TRBV3-1/TRBV3-2 | - | CASSQSRTSGIRNEQFF
TRBJ2-7 | 13 | TRBV15 | - | CATSLHGNYEQYF
TRBJ2-2 | 17 | TRBV6-6 | - | CASSPFASGTNTGELFF
TRBJ1-2 | 14 | TRBV19 | - | CASRRQGLLYGYTF
TRBJ2-1 | 11 | TRBV3-1/TRBV3-2 | - | CASSQSREQFF
TRBJ1-1 | 14 | TRBV2 | once | CASRGGQGPTEAFF
TRBJ2-1 | 15 | TRBV5-4 | - | CASKASGSAYNEQFF
TRBJ1-2 | 15 | TRBV3-1/TRBV3-2 | - | CASSQRGGPNYGYTF
TRBJ2-3 | 17 | TRBV21-1 | - | CASSKGDFDPSTDTQYF
TRBJ2-5 | 15 | TRBV3-1/TRBV3-2 | - | CASSRLAGGFETQYF
TRBJ1-6 | 15 | TRBV5-4 | few | CASSLAGTYNSPLHF
TRBJ2-2 | 16 | TRBV19 | - | CASSIWREYNTGELFF
TRBJ2-5 | 14 | TRBV24-1 | - | CATSDWRDQETQYF
TRBJ1-4 | 15 | TRBV7-9 | once | CASSPTGGTNEKLFF
TRBJ2-4 | 15 | TRBV19 | - | CASTPTGLAKNIQYF
TRBJ1-1 | 14 | TRBV4-1 | few | CASSQEWANTEAFF
TRBJ2-2 | 12 | TRBV19 | - | CASSIYIGELFF